The 24 T cell receptor beta chains below all came from one sample that was sequenced in a study of tissue T cells after allogeneic stem cell transplantation. Documented time point: mouse harvest day 14 after allogeneic transplant. The graft held 10^6 splenic CD5+ T cells and 10^7 T-cell-depleted bone marrow cells. The assay was immunoSEQ multiplex PCR, and TCRdb's table has in-frame clones only and misses some. Among fewer than 5,000 clones, more than 40% were seen once, and the ten largest hold 15% to 20%. Sequencing was carried out using lymph node tissue. Every receptor here comes from a female BALB/c mouse given C57BL/6 T cells with graft-versus-host disease after an allogeneic hematopoietic cell transplant.

This clone counts as medium-sized (0.01 to 0.1%). The gene symbols are mouse symbols. From the germline J gene comes the end of the CDR3, since the read stops 1 residue before it. The chain joins TRBV5 to TRBJ1-4, with TRBD1 identical over 12 bases. The CDR3 runs to 17 residues. The J segment lost 5 bases and the V segment lost 2 bases, leaving 6 bases of the junction unmatched. From germline, CDR1 is LGHNA and CDR2 YNLKQL (reference sequence). The covered CDR3 bases are TGTGCCAGCAGCCAATTTCCGGGACAGGGGGCGAACGAAAGATTATTT. This gives the protein CASSQFPGQGANERLF. Given in full, the CDR3 is CASSQFPGQGANERLFF.

This clone occurred a few times. All gene names here are mouse names. The read ends 1 residue early relative to the CDR3; the germline J gene fills the gap. The J gene is TRBJ2-2, the V gene TRBV15; no reliable D call. The length of the CDR3 is 14 residues. Trimming left V 2 bases short and J 0 bases short, with 4 bases between. Germline loops: CDR1 SGHND, CDR2 FRSKSL. CDR3 DNA, as far as it was read: TGTGCCAGCAGTTTACCGACAAACACCGGGCAGCTCTAC. Protein sequence: CASSLPTNTGQLY. The entire CDR3 protein reads CASSLPTNTGQLYF.

Comments on this clone: The listed genes are named as in mouse. The sequence runs out 1 residue before the end of the CDR3; the remainder is reconstructed from the germline J gene. The chain carries TRBV23 and TRBJ1-3; the table names TRBD1, a call not compared with the DNA. CDR3 size: 14 residues. Germline values: CDR1 KGHTA, CDR2 FQNQQP. Incomplete CDR3 DNA: TGCTCCAGCAGTCCCGACAGGGTTGGAAATACGCTCTAT. Protein product: CSSSPDRVGNTLY. In full, the CDR3 is CSSSPDRVGNTLYF.

Notes on this clone: Genes and germline come from the mouse. The CDR3 end lies 1 residue beyond the end of the read and is filled in from the germline J gene. This chain joins TRBV15 and TRBJ1-3, with TRBD1 identical over 9 bases. This CDR3 spans 18 amino acids. Germline V gene sequence: CDR1 SGHND, CDR2 FRSKSL. V lost 6 bases, J lost 0 bases, and 12 bases stayed unmatched. This chain's CDR3 is CASRPGQGIFLSGNTLYF. The covered CDR3 bases are TGTGCCAGCAGACCCGGACAGGGGATTTTTCTTTCTGGAAATACGCTCTAT.

This clone came up a few times. Gene names and germline match the mouse. The CDR3 is cut off 1 residue early in the read; its end comes from the germline J gene. The rearrangement joins TRBV13-2 to TRBJ1-1, with 8 bases lining up with TRBD1. This CDR3 comprises 15 residues. V shed 3 bases, J shed 1 base, and the junction held 5 bases outside the gene matches. Per germline, CDR1 NNHNN and CDR2 SYGAGS (reference sequence). CDR3 in amino acids: CASGGSGTGNTEVFF. The covered CDR3 bases are TGTGCCAGCGGTGGCTCCGGGACAGGGAACACAGAAGTCTTC.

In its sample, this clone ranks as medium-sized. Gene names and germline refer to mouse. The sequence runs out 1 residue before the end of the CDR3; the remainder is reconstructed from the germline J gene. The chain employs TRBV24 and TRBJ1-2; 10 bases map to TRBD1. CDR1 and CDR2 from the germline V gene are KGHTA and FRNEEI. Trimming took 6 bases from V and 2 from J; bases not matched to a gene: 0. CDR3 length: 13 amino acids. Incomplete CDR3 DNA: TGTGCCAGCAGGACAGGGGGCAACTCCGACTACACC. Translating it yields CASRTGGNSDYT. The whole CDR3 region reads CASRTGGNSDYTF.

This clone appeared a few times. Gene labels here are mouse ones. The read comes to an end 1 residue before the CDR3 does, leaving the germline J gene to fill in the end. The gene calls are TRBV16 and TRBJ2-5, with D tentatively TRBD1 (6 bases). There are 13 residues in the CDR3. Trimming took off 0 bases at V and 5 bases at J, with 6 bases between the two ends. CDR1 is SGHSA and CDR2 is FRNQAP in the germline V gene. CDR3 DNA, as far as it was read: TGTGCAAGCAGCTTAGACAGGGGAGACACCCAGTAC. It codes for CASSLDRGDTQY. The full CDR3 protein is CASSLDRGDTQYF.

To note about this clone: The listed genes are named as in mouse. The DNA ends 1 residue before the CDR3 does, and the rest of the CDR3 is filled in from the germline J gene. V and J are TRBV3 and TRBJ2-7, with no clear D. CDR1 SNHLY and CDR2 FYNGKV come from the germline V gene (reference sequence). Trimming shortened V by 1 base and J by 4 bases, and 8 bases separated the two germline ends. This CDR3 has 13 amino acids. The CDR3 sequence is CASSLESGYEQYF. CDR3 bases read: TGTGCCAGCAGCTTAGAGTCTGGATATGAACAGTAC.

This clone was seen only a few times. Genes and germline come from the mouse. The read comes to an end 1 residue before the CDR3 does, leaving the germline J gene to fill in the end. J is TRBJ2-1 and V is TRBV13-3, with 7 bases identical to TRBD1. This CDR3 comprises 13 residues. CDR1 and CDR2 from the germline V gene are NNHDY and SYVADS. The V and J ends lost 6 bases and 1 base, in that order; junction bases with no gene match: 1. The DNA read from the CDR3 is TGTGCCAGCACACAGGGGAACTATGCTGAGCAGTTC. This codes for CASTQGNYAEQF. The entire CDR3 reads CASTQGNYAEQFF.

This clone has just one count. Gene labels here are mouse ones. The observed sequence ends 1 residue before the CDR3 terminus, with the missing tail filled in from the germline J gene. V is TRBV1 and J is TRBJ2-3; 13 nucleotides line up with TRBD2. This CDR3 contains 17 residues. The germline V gene has CDR1 NSQYPW and CDR2 LRSPGD (reference sequence). The V and J ends lost 3 bases and 0 bases, in that order; junction bases with no gene match: 3. Incomplete CDR3 DNA: TGCACCTGCAGTGCGGGACTGGGGGGGTTTAGTGCAGAAACGCTGTAT. Protein product: CTCSAGLGGFSAETLY. The entire CDR3 protein is CTCSAGLGGFSAETLYF.

This clone was seen more than once but under ten times. The germline and genes are mouse ones. The observed sequence ends 1 residue before the CDR3 terminus, with the missing tail filled in from the germline J gene. The chain combines TRBV26 with TRBJ2-5, with D possibly matching TRBD2 (6 bases). Between the trimmed V and J ends, which lost 6 bases and 0 bases, there was a span of 7 bases. Germline V gene data show CDR1 as KGHPV and CDR2 as FQNQEV (reference sequence). This CDR3 region has 13 residues. CDR3 DNA (partial): TGTGCCAGCAGCCTGGGGAACCAAGACACCCAGTAC. Translation: CASSLGNQDTQY. The full CDR3 protein is CASSLGNQDTQYF.

To note about this clone: The listed genes are named as in mouse. The DNA ends 1 residue before the CDR3 does, and the rest of the CDR3 is filled in from the germline J gene. V usage is TRBV3 and J usage is TRBJ2-1; TRBD2 matches at 9 bases. With V trimmed by 3 bases and J by 4 bases, 1 base remained unmatched. Germline CDR1 SNHLY, CDR2 FYNGKV (reference sequence). This CDR3 contains 14 residues. CDR3 loop: CASSFTGGYAEQFF. The part of the CDR3 DNA that was read is TGTGCCAGCAGCTTTACTGGGGGGTATGCTGAGCAGTTC.

A note on this clone: The gene symbols are mouse symbols. The observed sequence ends 1 residue before the CDR3 terminus, with the missing tail filled in from the germline J gene. The V call is TRBV26, the J call TRBJ1-1; 7 nucleotides agree with TRBD1. Trimming cost V 6 bases and J 3 bases; bases outside gene matches: 10. The CDR3 is made up of 15 amino acids. Germline V gives CDR1 KGHPV, CDR2 FQNQEV (reference sequence). CDR3: CASRMIPGQYTEVFF. The covered CDR3 bases are TGTGCCAGCAGGATGATCCCGGGACAGTACACAGAAGTCTTC.

Notes on this clone: The germline and genes are mouse ones. Read sequence stops 1 residue before the CDR3 end, and the germline J gene provides the missing end. The chain is built from TRBV13-2 and TRBJ2-7; no reliable D call. Trimming pared 2 bases from V and 3 bases from J, leaving 3 bases between. Germline CDR1 is NNHNN and CDR2 is SYGAGS (reference sequence). The CDR3 length is 11 residues. The CDR3 DNA, read in part, is TGTGCCAGCGGTGACCTCTATGAACAGTAC. This sequence encodes CASGDLYEQY. The whole CDR3 sequence is CASGDLYEQYF.

This clone was counted a few times. Any gene name here is a mouse gene name. Read sequence stops 1 residue before the CDR3 end, and the germline J gene provides the missing end. The chain has TRBV13-2 and TRBJ2-7, with D unresolved. The CDR3 consists of 11 residues. Germline CDR1 is NNHNN and CDR2 is SYGAGS (reference sequence). V lost 5 bases and J lost 0, with 3 bases in between. CDR3 bases read: TGTGCCAGCGGGAGCTCCTATGAACAGTAC. Amino acid sequence: CASGSSYEQY. The complete CDR3 protein is CASGSSYEQYF.

As for this clone: All gene names here are mouse names. The read stops 1 residue short of the end of the CDR3; the missing end is completed from the germline J gene. V and J are TRBV26 and TRBJ1-2, with D perhaps TRBD1 (5 bases). From germline, CDR1 is KGHPV and CDR2 FQNQEV (reference sequence). The CDR3 runs to 12 residues. V lost 4 bases and J 2 bases, leaving 5 bases between the germline ends. The CDR3 sequence is CASSRQNSDYTF. The CDR3 DNA, read in part, is TGTGCCAGCAGTCGACAGAACTCCGACTACACC.

For this clone: Any gene name here is a mouse gene name. The read terminates 1 residue ahead of where the CDR3 ends, so the germline J gene completes it. The chain recombines TRBV5 with TRBJ1-5, with D maybe TRBD1 (6 bases). The CDR3 runs to 15 residues. Between the trimmed V and J ends, which lost 0 bases and 0 bases, there was a span of 6 bases. Germline CDR1 LGHNA, CDR2 YNLKQL (reference sequence). CDR3 DNA, as far as it was read: TGTGCCAGCAGCCAAGAAGGGGGTAACAACCAGGCTCCGCTT. It encodes CASSQEGGNNQAPL. The full CDR3 protein reads CASSQEGGNNQAPLF.

Notes on this clone: Germline and genes here are mouse. The CDR3 goes on 1 residue after the read ends, and that part is filled in from the germline J gene. The V gene is TRBV12-2, the J gene TRBJ2-7, with TRBD1 matching over 12 bases. The CDR3 sequence is 13 residues long. V dropped 4 bases and J dropped 5; count of bases not matched to a gene: 2. Germline V CDR1 and CDR2: SGHLS, HYDKME. The DNA read from the CDR3 is TGTGCCAGCTCCCGGGACAGGGGGCATGAACAGTAC. It codes for CASSRDRGHEQY. The entire CDR3 reads CASSRDRGHEQYF.

Notes on this clone: The gene symbols are mouse symbols. The CDR3 extends 1 residue past the end of the read, so its final part is completed from the germline J gene. This chain connects TRBV19 to TRBJ2-7, with D hard to call. The CDR3 consists of 10 residues. Germline CDR1 FNHDT, CDR2 SITEND (reference sequence). Trimming left V 2 bases short and J 7 bases short, with 4 bases between. CDR3 sequence reads: CASSMGEQYF. The covered CDR3 bases are TGTGCCAGCAGTATGGGGGAACAGTAC. Full variable domain (rest looked up from reference TRBV19 and TRBJ2-7): GGIITQTPKFLIGQEGQKLTLKCQQNFNHDTMYWYRQDSGKGLRLIYYSITENDLQKGDLSEGYDASREKKSSFSLTVTSAQKNEMAVFLCASSMGEQYFGPGTRLTVL.

A remark on this clone: The gene names given are mouse names. The DNA ends 1 residue before the CDR3 does, and the rest of the CDR3 is filled in from the germline J gene. The chain couples TRBV12-2 to TRBJ1-2; the D is unclear. Germline lookup yields CDR1 SGHLS and CDR2 HYDKME. V gave up 1 base and J gave up 1 base, with 9 bases separating them. CDR3 length: 14 amino acids. Partial CDR3 DNA: TGTGCCAGCTCTCTAGAACAGATAAACTCCGACTACACC. Protein: CASSLEQINSDYT. The full CDR3 sequence reads CASSLEQINSDYTF.

Of note for this clone: Genes here carry mouse names. The missing CDR3 end, 1 residue past where the read stops, is filled in from the germline J gene. J is TRBJ1-1 and V is TRBV3; weak D call: TRBD1 (5 bases). The length of the CDR3 is 12 residues. The germline CDR1 and CDR2 sequences are SNHLY and FYNGKV (reference sequence). The ends were cut back, 2 bases at V and 10 bases at J, with 11 bases in the middle. This chain's CDR3 is CASSLQGVVVFF. The sequenced CDR3 bases are TGTGCCAGCAGCTTACAGGGAGTTGTAGTCTTC.

To note about this clone: Mouse names are used for the genes. The read terminates 1 residue ahead of where the CDR3 ends, so the germline J gene completes it. V usage is TRBV15 and J usage is TRBJ2-2; a weak D match, TRBD1 (6 bases). Germline lookup yields CDR1 SGHND and CDR2 FRSKSL. V was trimmed by 5 bases and J by 5 bases, leaving 15 bases between them. This CDR3 has 15 amino acids. The part of the CDR3 DNA that was read is TGTGCCAGCAGTCCCGAGGGGGTCCGGACCGGGCAGCTCTAC. This translates into CASSPEGVRTGQLY. The entire CDR3 is CASSPEGVRTGQLYF.

A remark on this clone: Mouse names are used for the genes. The sequenced fragment ends 1 residue before the CDR3 boundary, so the rest is inferred from the germline J gene. The rearrangement joins TRBV29 to TRBJ1-2; possible D gene TRBD1, 5 bases. Germline V CDR1 and CDR2: MSHET, SYDVDS. Trimming took 4 bases from V and 0 from J, leaving 9 bases between them. This CDR3 comprises 14 residues. The DNA read from the CDR3 is TGTGCTAGCAGTTCCGGACATTCAAACTCCGACTACACC. The encoded protein is CASSSGHSNSDYT. The full CDR3 is CASSSGHSNSDYTF.

This clone has more than one count but fewer than ten. Gene names and germline refer to mouse. The CDR3 end falls 1 residue outside the read, so it is completed with the germline J gene. The chain couples TRBV23 to TRBJ2-7; the table's D gene call, TRBD1, was not cross checked with the DNA. There are 13 residues in the CDR3. Germline loops: CDR1 KGHTA, CDR2 FQNQQP. The CDR3 loop is CSSSQSTSYEQYF. The covered CDR3 bases are TGCTCCAGCAGTCAATCCACATCCTATGAACAGTAC.